The 20 T cell receptor beta chains below were found in one sample sequenced in a study of blood T cell repertoires in COVID-19. The data were produced by immunoSEQ multiplex PCR, yet TCRdb's version contains in-frame clones alone and is incomplete. Here the sample spans 65,000 to 90,000 clones, approximately 78% being singletons. The specimen sequenced was peripheral blood. These receptors came from a man in his sixties with acute or convalescent COVID-19.

The chain recombines TRBV6-5 with TRBJ1-6; 7 nucleotides agree with TRBD1. The germline gives CDR1 MNHEY, CDR2 SVGAGI. This CDR3 comprises 14 residues. V shed 6 bases, J shed 10 bases, and the junction held 9 bases outside the gene matches. The CDR3 loop reads CASRRETGTSPLHF. DNA of the CDR3: TGTGCCAGCAGGAGGGAGACAGGGACCTCACCCCTCCACTTT.

The chain couples TRBV6-5 to TRBJ1-5; 10 bases fit TRBD1. V gave up 6 bases and J gave up 5 bases; unmatched junction bases: 1. The CDR3 has 13 amino acids. Germline V gives CDR1 MNHEY, CDR2 SVGAGI. The DNA of the CDR3 is TGTGCCAGCAGAGGACAGGGGGATCAGCCCCAGCATTTT. It codes for CASRGQGDQPQHF.

This clone is a singleton in its sample. The J gene is TRBJ2-3, the V gene TRBV9; D gene ambiguous. In germline, CDR1 is SGDLS, CDR2 YYNGEE. The CDR3 has 13 residues. V lost 2 bases, J lost 5 bases, and 9 bases lay in between. The CDR3 coding sequence is TGTGCCAGCAGCGTTATGACATTAGATACGCAGTATTTT. This encodes CASSVMTLDTQYF.

CDR3: CASTDRSSYNEQFF. CDR3 DNA: TGTGCCAGTACCGACAGGAGCTCCTACAATGAGCAGTTCTTC. The chain links TRBV19 to TRBJ2-1; the D gene is possibly TRBD1 (6 bases). V was trimmed by 7 bases and J by 0 bases, leaving 10 bases between them. The CDR3 spans 14 residues. Per the germline V gene, CDR1 is LNHDA and CDR2 is SQIVND (reference sequence).

This chain uses TRBV6-5 with TRBJ1-1; no definite D call. The V gene's germline CDR1 is MNHEY and CDR2 SVGAGI. The CDR3 is 15 amino acids. Trimming left V 2 bases short and J 0 bases short, with 10 bases between. The DNA of the CDR3 is TGTGCCAGCAGTTACGGAGCGCCAATGAACACTGAAGCTTTCTTT. Amino acids: CASSYGAPMNTEAFF.

V usage is TRBV2 and J usage is TRBJ2-7; the match to TRBD2 covers 12 bases. The CDR3 sequence is 15 residues long. V shed 7 bases and J 2 bases; nucleotides not matched to a gene: 6. Germline CDR1 reads SNHLY; CDR2 reads FYNNEI. CDR3: CASMEGLAGTYEQYF. CDR3 DNA: TGTGCCAGCATGGAAGGACTAGCGGGAACCTACGAGCAGTACTTC. Full variable domain (remainder filled in from reference TRBV2 and TRBJ2-7): EPEVTQTPSHQVTQMGQEVILRCVPISNHLYFYWYRQILGQKVEFLVSFYNNEISEKSEIFDDQFSVERPDGSNFTLKIRSTKLEDSAMYFCASMEGLAGTYEQYFGPGTRLTVT.

This chain joins TRBV6-2 or TRBV6-3 and TRBJ2-1; D unclear. V was clipped by 6 bases and J by 0 bases, with 18 bases between them. The CDR3 is 17 amino acids. Germline CDR1 MNHEY, CDR2 SVGEGT. The CDR3 DNA reads TGTGCCAGCAGCTCAGCCCGAGGCTTGAGCTCCTACAATGAGCAGTTCTTC. Its protein is CASSSARGLSSYNEQFF.

The table lists this clone with a count of one. The chain links TRBV20-1 to TRBJ1-5; 7 bases are a match to TRBD1. Unmatched junction bases numbered 4, after V lost 3 bases and J lost 5 bases. CDR3 length: 13 amino acids. Germline CDR1 reads DFQATT; CDR2 reads SNEGSKA (reference sequence). This CDR3 is CSASSGGDQPQHF. CDR3 sequence (DNA): TGCAGTGCTAGTTCAGGGGGAGATCAGCCCCAGCATTTT.

This clone was counted only a few times. The genes are TRBV18 and TRBJ1-4; D is ambiguous. CDR3 length: 14 amino acids. The V and J ends lost 3 bases and 4 bases respectively, with 9 bases between them. Per the germline V gene, CDR1 is KGHSH and CDR2 is LQKENI. The CDR3 DNA reads as TGTGCCAGCTCACCGGTCAGCGGTAATGAAAAACTGTTTTTT. This translates into CASSPVSGNEKLFF.

This chain links TRBV12-3 or TRBV12-4 with TRBJ2-2; unclear D gene. CDR3 length: 11 amino acids. Trimming pared 8 bases from V and 5 bases from J, leaving 6 bases between. The CDR3 region is CASSFTGELFF. CDR3 coding DNA: TGTGCCAGCTCGTTTACCGGGGAGCTGTTTTTT.

J is TRBJ2-5 and V is TRBV5-1, with D tentatively TRBD1 (6 bases). The germline V gene has CDR1 SGHRS and CDR2 YFSETQ. Trimming stripped 2 bases from V and 1 base from J, with 12 bases between. The CDR3 extends over 15 amino acids. CDR3 coding DNA: TGCGCCAGCAGCTTTACAGGGAATACCCAAGAGACCCAGTACTTC. Its translation is CASSFTGNTQETQYF.

The chain is built from TRBV28 and TRBJ2-1; D remains unclear. This CDR3 comprises 16 residues. Trimming removed 4 bases at V and 0 bases at J, with 13 bases between. Germline V lookup: CDR1 MDHEN, CDR2 SYDVKM. The CDR3 bases are TGTGCCAGCAGTTCTCCCAGTTCTAGCTCCTACAATGAGCAGTTCTTC. The encoded protein is CASSSPSSSSYNEQFF.

The genes are TRBV5-1 and TRBJ2-1; D is possibly TRBD2 (6 bases). V lost 3 bases and J lost 5, with 9 bases in between. The CDR3 is 13 amino acids. Germline assignment: CDR1 SGHRS and CDR2 YFSETQ. CDR3 in amino acids: CASSWTTNNEQFF. The CDR3 DNA reads TGCGCCAGCAGCTGGACTACGAACAATGAGCAGTTCTTC.

The V call is TRBV7-2, the J call TRBJ2-1; 8 nucleotides match TRBD2. The CDR3 has 16 amino acids. Unmatched junction bases numbered 17, after V lost 1 base and J lost 15 bases. Looked up from germline, CDR1 is SGHTA and CDR2 is FQGNSA. The CDR3 is CASSLDPARQRGYVFF. CDR3 in DNA: TGTGCCAGCAGCTTAGACCCCGCCCGTCAGCGGGGGTACGTGTTCTTC. Full variable domain (remainder filled in from reference TRBV7-2 and TRBJ2-1): GAGVSQSPSNKVTEKGKDVELRCDPISGHTALYWYRQSLGQGLEFLIYFQGNSAPDKSGLPSDRFSAERTGGSVSTLTIQRTQQEDSAVYLCASSLDPARQRGYVFFGPGTRLTVL.

The chain recombines TRBV11-2 with TRBJ2-1; D perhaps matches TRBD2 (6 bases). Germline lookup yields CDR1 SGHAT and CDR2 FQNNGV. V was clipped by 0 bases and J by 7 bases, with 7 bases between them. This CDR3 region has 13 residues. In DNA form, the CDR3 reads TGTGCCAGCAGCTTAGAGGAGGGAAATGAGCAGTTCTTC. Translation: CASSLEEGNEQFF.

The chain combines TRBV30 with TRBJ1-3; D is unclear. The CDR3 is 13 amino acids. The V and J ends lost 2 bases and 0 bases respectively, with 5 bases between them. Germline values: CDR1 GTSNPN, CDR2 SVGIG (reference sequence). CDR3 nucleotides: TGTGCCTGGAGTCGGAGCTCTGGAAACACCATATATTTT. Amino acid sequence: CAWSRSSGNTIYF.

The chain is built from TRBV6-5 and TRBJ2-1, with TRBD2 matching 10 bases. The CDR3 has 15 amino acids. CDR1 is MNHEY, CDR2 SVGAGI, per germline. V lost 0 bases and J lost 10; bases outside the gene matches: 6. CDR3 DNA: TGTGCCAGCAGTTACTCGCTAGCGGGAGCACAGGAGCAGTTCTTC. Translating it yields CASSYSLAGAQEQFF.

The chain combines TRBV6-5 with TRBJ1-2, with D unresolved. The CDR3 spans 15 residues. V lost 5 bases to trimming and J lost 4 bases, with 17 bases between them. Germline CDR1 is MNHEY and CDR2 is SVGAGI. CDR3 DNA sequence: TGTGCCAGCAGTCCTCGAGTGAGGAGCTCCTATGGCTACACCTTC. Translation: CASSPRVRSSYGYTF.

The chain joins TRBV2 to TRBJ2-3; weak D call: TRBD2 (6 bases). The CDR3 runs 16 residues. The V end lost 7 bases, the J end lost 3 bases, and 20 bases lay between the germline ends. Germline V gene data show CDR1 as SNHLY and CDR2 as FYNNEI. The CDR3 nucleotides are TGTGCCAGCACCCTGGGTAGCGGCACTGCTACAGATACGCAGTATTTT. Amino acids: CASTLGSGTATDTQYF.

This chain uses TRBV20-1 with TRBJ2-5; D perhaps matches TRBD1 (6 bases). The CDR3 runs to 15 residues. V lost 3 bases and J lost 2, with 16 bases in between. Germline-derived CDR1 and CDR2 are DFQATT and SNEGSKA (reference sequence). In DNA form, the CDR3 reads TGCAGTGCTAGTAGACAAACAGGGAAGCAAGAGACCCAGTACTTC. As protein: CSASRQTGKQETQYF.